The next 25 T cell receptor beta chains were all read from a single sample in a study of blood T cells in healthy people across ages. It was with a sample-barcoded 5' primer and a J-beta primer mix that a second PCR of about 6 to 11 cycles was run. Using its own MiXCR run on the 5' RACE reads, TCRdb lists one record per CDR3 protein. The table has about 1.5 million distinct CDR3 sequences, approximately 39% seen once. What was sequenced was blood. Receptor source: a woman aged 18-30 years in good health.

This clonotype has only a few counts. The rearrangement links TRBV28 to TRBJ2-7; 9 nucleotides match TRBD2. Trimming removed 7 bases from V and 0 bases from J; junction bases left unmatched: 16. This CDR3 comprises 18 residues. In germline, CDR1 is MDHEN, CDR2 SYDVKM. This CDR3 is CASTPSGLATASSYEQYF. DNA for the CDR3: TGTGCCAGCACCCCGTCCGGACTAGCGACCGCGAGCTCCTACGAGCAGTACTTC.

This clonotype has just a few counts. The J gene is TRBJ2-7, the V gene TRBV7-2, with a weak D call TRBD1 (6 bases). Trimming shortened V by 1 base and J by 0 bases, and 13 bases separated the two germline ends. The CDR3 is 16 residues long. Per germline, CDR1 SGHTA and CDR2 FQGNSA. CDR3 residues: CASSLGSRGSSYEQYF. Here the CDR3 DNA reads TGTGCCAGCAGCTTAGGTAGCAGGGGAAGCTCCTACGAGCAGTACTTC.

The V call is TRBV5-1, the J call TRBJ2-1; 12 nucleotides align to TRBD2. The CDR3 covers 16 residues. Looked up from germline, CDR1 is SGHRS and CDR2 is YFSETQ. Trimming removed 4 bases from V and 6 bases from J; junction bases left unmatched: 8. The CDR3 sequence is CASSPTSGGSGNEQFF. The CDR3 DNA sequence: TGCGCCAGCAGCCCGACTAGCGGGGGCTCAGGCAATGAGCAGTTCTTC.

The J gene is TRBJ2-4, the V gene TRBV5-1; D is unclear. The germline CDR1 and CDR2 sequences are SGHRS and YFSETQ. V lost 0 bases and J lost 6, with 10 bases in between. The CDR3 totals 14 residues. CDR3 bases: TGCGCCAGCAGCTTGGCGGGCTCGAGAAACATTCAGTACTTC. Residues: CASSLAGSRNIQYF.

The V and J genes are TRBV10-3 and TRBJ2-3, with 12 bases lining up with TRBD1. The trim removed 9 bases at V and 4 bases at J, leaving 8 bases unmatched. The CDR3 length is 15 residues. Germline CDR1 is ENHRY and CDR2 is SYGVKD. CDR3 sequence reads: CAITRDRGQPDTQYF. The CDR3 DNA sequence: TGTGCCATTACCAGGGACAGGGGGCAGCCAGATACGCAGTATTTT.

V usage is TRBV6-2 or TRBV6-3 and J usage is TRBJ1-1; 8 nucleotides match TRBD1. The CDR3 extends over 13 amino acids. After removal of 2 bases from V and 11 bases from J, the junction contained 7 bases not matched to a gene. CDR1 is MNHEY and CDR2 is SVGEGT in the germline V gene. The CDR3 sequence is CASSYTGTGVAFF. As DNA, the CDR3 is TGTGCCAGCAGTTACACCGGGACAGGTGTGGCTTTCTTT.

This clonotype was found a few times. This chain links TRBV10-3 with TRBJ2-1; 8 positions agree with TRBD1. Germline-derived CDR1 and CDR2 are ENHRY and SYGVKD. This CDR3 contains 14 residues. The ends lost 2 bases at V and 5 bases at J; junction bases unmatched: 2. CDR3 protein: CAISEQGAHNEQFF. For the CDR3, the DNA is TGTGCCATCAGTGAGCAGGGGGCCCACAATGAGCAGTTCTTC.

This clonotype was counted only a few times. The chain couples TRBV27 to TRBJ1-1; no firm D call. Germline V gene sequence: CDR1 MNHEY, CDR2 SMNVEV (reference sequence). This CDR3 contains 13 residues. Trimming stripped 10 bases from V and 6 bases from J, with 18 bases between. The CDR3 bases are TGTGCCACCTCACGACATTCTACGGCTGAAGCTTTCTTT. Translation: CATSRHSTAEAFF.

Points on this clonotype: One end of the junction does not line up with germline, which may come from a read error. The chain employs TRBV9 and TRBJ1-5, with D hard to call. The germline gives CDR1 SGDLS, CDR2 YYNGEE. This CDR3 region has 15 residues. The CDR3, as DNA: TGTGCCAGCAGCGTAGGCGAGATTGGCAATCGGCCCCAGCATTTT. It specifies CASSVGEIGNRPQHF.

Remarks on this clonotype: It may be a read error: a sequence one base away is much more abundant. The chain is built from TRBV28 and TRBJ2-3, with 7 bases matching TRBD2. CDR1 and CDR2 from the germline V gene are MDHEN and SYDVKM. This CDR3 has 14 residues. Unmatched junction bases numbered 7, after V lost 6 bases and J lost 4 bases. This CDR3 is CASRLTSPADTQYF. CDR3 coding DNA: TGTGCCAGCAGGCTGACTAGCCCCGCAGATACGCAGTATTTT.

The table lists this clonotype with a count of one. This sequence joins TRBV10-3 and TRBJ1-1; D may be TRBD1 (6 bases). The V end lost 4 bases, the J end lost 1 base, and 13 bases lay between the germline ends. The germline V gene has CDR1 ENHRY and CDR2 SYGVKD. The CDR3 is 15 residues long. The CDR3 DNA reads as TGTGCCATCAGTGCTGACAGGTGGGGGAACACTGAAGCTTTCTTT. It codes for CAISADRWGNTEAFF.

The CDR3 here is CASSSTNSGGAGADTQYF. CDR3 nucleotide sequence: TGCGCCAGCAGCTCCACGAATAGCGGGGGGGCGGGTGCAGATACGCAGTATTTT. The chain combines TRBV5-1 with TRBJ2-3, with 11 bases aligning to TRBD2. CDR3 length: 18 residues. V gave up 3 bases and J gave up 4 bases; unmatched junction bases: 13. In germline, CDR1 is SGHRS, CDR2 YFSETQ.

This chain connects TRBV6-2 or TRBV6-3 to TRBJ1-2, with a tentative D call TRBD1 (5 bases). The CDR3 sequence is 13 residues long. Trimming removed 5 bases from V and 8 bases from J, with 15 bases in between. Germline V gene lookup returns CDR1 MNHEY and CDR2 SVGEGT. The CDR3 sequence: CASSNGGSRGYTF. The CDR3 nucleotides read TGTGCCAGCAGTAACGGGGGTAGCCGCGGCTACACCTTC.

This rearrangement joins TRBV20-1 to TRBJ1-1; no reliable D call. Per germline, CDR1 DFQATT and CDR2 SNEGSKA (reference sequence). The CDR3 is 14 residues long. The V end lost 1 base, the J end lost 3 bases, and 12 bases lay between the germline ends. The CDR3 here is CSARGVGPDTEAFF. For the CDR3, the DNA is TGCAGTGCTAGAGGAGTAGGGCCCGACACTGAAGCTTTCTTT.

In this sample, this clonotype turned up a few times. The genes are TRBV12-3 or TRBV12-4 and TRBJ1-4; D is unclear. Trimming shortened V by 0 bases and J by 6 bases, and 8 bases separated the two germline ends. This CDR3 region has 14 residues. The CDR3 DNA is TGTGCCAGCAGTTTAGCCCTCGATGATGAAAAACTGTTTTTT. The encoded protein is CASSLALDDEKLFF.

This rearrangement joins TRBV6-6 to TRBJ2-7, with a tentative D call TRBD1 (6 bases). The germline gives CDR1 MNHNY, CDR2 SVGAGI (reference sequence). Trimming pared 7 bases from V and 6 bases from J, leaving 16 bases between. The CDR3 sequence is 13 residues long. CDR3 DNA sequence: TGTGCCAGCACCTACAGGGAGACTGGCGAGCAGTACTTC. It is translated as CASTYRETGEQYF.

The J gene is TRBJ2-6, the V gene TRBV27; D remains ambiguous. The CDR3 consists of 16 residues. CDR1 is MNHEY, CDR2 SMNVEV, per germline (reference sequence). V lost 1 base to trimming and J lost 0 bases, with 7 bases between them. The CDR3 is CASSLYVSSGANVLTF. The CDR3 region has the DNA TGTGCCAGCAGTTTATACGTAAGCTCTGGGGCCAACGTCCTGACTTTC.

The chain is built from TRBV9 and TRBJ2-5, with 8 bases matching TRBD2. V was pared by 0 bases and J by 11 bases, with 12 bases of the junction left unmatched. The CDR3 is 15 amino acids. The germline V gene has CDR1 SGDLS and CDR2 YYNGEE. In DNA, the CDR3 is TGTGCCAGCAGCGTAGAATACGGGAGGGGCAATGAGCAGTACTTC. Its protein is CASSVEYGRGNEQYF.

This clonotype was picked up a small number of times. This rearrangement joins TRBV27 to TRBJ1-2, with 7 bases identical to TRBD1. Trimming removed 2 bases from V and 0 bases from J; junction bases left unmatched: 3. This CDR3 region has 15 residues. Germline-derived CDR1 and CDR2 are MNHEY and SMNVEV (reference sequence). CDR3 nucleotide sequence: TGTGCCAGCAGTTTAGACAGGGCTGCTAACTATGGCTACACCTTC. Amino acids: CASSLDRAANYGYTF.

This clonotype was seen ten or more times. The V gene is TRBV13, the J gene TRBJ2-7, with 7 nucleotides matching TRBD1. The germline gives CDR1 PRHDT, CDR2 FYEKMQ (reference sequence). V lost 1 base to trimming and J lost 0 bases; unmatched junction nucleotides: 3. The CDR3 sequence is 15 residues long. Written as DNA, the CDR3 is TGTGCCAGCAGCTTAGCTGGGACAGACTCCTACGAGCAGTACTTC. It yields the protein CASSLAGTDSYEQYF.

This clonotype appeared a few times. The genes are TRBV6-5 and TRBJ1-1; D unresolved. Trimming removed 7 bases from V and 0 bases from J, with 9 bases in between. Germline CDR1 and CDR2: MNHEY and SVGAGI. This CDR3 region has 13 residues. The CDR3 spells CASTEGMNTEAFF. Written as DNA, the CDR3 is TGTGCCAGCACGGAGGGCATGAACACTGAAGCTTTCTTT.

Only a few counts were recorded for this clonotype. The chain employs TRBV9 and TRBJ1-1; 9 nucleotides line up with TRBD1. The CDR3 contains 15 residues. Germline V gene data show CDR1 as SGDLS and CDR2 as YYNGEE. V shed 4 bases, J shed 4 bases, and the junction held 8 bases outside the gene matches. The DNA of the CDR3 is TGTGCCAGCAGCAAAACAGGGGGCGCAGGCACTGAAGCTTTCTTT. Amino acids: CASSKTGGAGTEAFF.

This clonotype has just a few counts. The chain joins TRBV20-1 to TRBJ2-1; 7 nucleotides agree with TRBD2. Germline CDR1 and CDR2: DFQATT and SNEGSKA (reference sequence). The V segment lost 5 bases and the J segment 10 bases; nucleotides outside the gene matches: 5. The CDR3 consists of 11 residues. CDR3 DNA: TGCAGTGCTGGGGACTATGAAGAGCAGTTCTTC. This gives the protein CSAGDYEEQFF.

As for this clonotype: The junction and the germline gene differ at one end; a read error may be behind it. The V and J genes are TRBV4-1 and TRBJ1-1, with a tentative D call TRBD1 (5 bases). This CDR3 has 15 residues. Per germline, CDR1 MGHRA and CDR2 YSYEKL. The CDR3 nucleotides are TGCGCCGGCAGCCTTCAGGGAGCGCGGAACACTGAAGCTTTCTTT. Its translation: CAGSLQGARNTEAFF.

The chain links TRBV29-1 to TRBJ2-4; no definite D call. The CDR3 is 11 amino acids. Germline CDR1 and CDR2: SQVTM and ANQGSEA. Deletions cut 5 bases from V and 13 bases from J, with 15 bases between. The CDR3, as DNA: TGCAGCGTTAACAGAGAGAGCACCCAGTACTTC. This codes for CSVNRESTQYF.